A single sample is the source of the 12 T cell receptor beta chains below, sequenced in a study of cytomegalovirus exposure and HLA in healthy donors. PCR was performed using 60 Vbeta and 13 Jbeta primers. Profiled with immunoSEQ multiplex PCR; TCRdb holds only in-frame clones, not every one. The sample shows approximately 130,000 clones, 65% to 85% of them seen only once. Sample: PBMCs. The receptors shown here come from a man aged 45 to 65 in good health and CMV-seronegative.

This sequence joins TRBV28 and TRBJ1-1; no reliable D call. CDR1 is MDHEN, CDR2 SYDVKM, per germline. The CDR3 spans 14 residues. With 2 bases removed from V and 2 bases from J, the gap between germline ends came to 9 bases. The CDR3 region has the DNA TGTGCCAGCAGTTTAAGTCTCAGAAACACTGAAGCTTTCTTT. Amino acid sequence: CASSLSLRNTEAFF.

The chain couples TRBV7-2 to TRBJ2-5, with D unclear. Trimming pared 4 bases from V and 2 bases from J, leaving 8 bases between. The CDR3 consists of 13 residues. Germline-derived CDR1 and CDR2 are SGHTA and FQGNSA. The CDR3 protein is CASSSIPQETQYF. DNA of the CDR3: TGTGCCAGCAGCTCTATCCCGCAAGAGACCCAGTACTTC.

The chain links TRBV5-1 to TRBJ2-4, with D maybe TRBD1 (6 bases). The CDR3 has 14 amino acids. V gave up 6 bases and J gave up 3 bases, with 13 bases separating them. Germline lookup yields CDR1 SGHRS and CDR2 YFSETQ. The CDR3 protein is CASTFGTSKNIQYF. DNA for the CDR3: TGCGCCAGCACCTTCGGGACAAGCAAAAACATTCAGTACTTC.

The CDR3 spells CASSRPSSVNEQFF. The CDR3 nucleotides are TGCGCCAGCAGCCGCCCATCTAGCGTCAATGAGCAGTTCTTC. This chain links TRBV5-1 with TRBJ2-1; TRBD2 might be the D (6 bases). Deletions cut 4 bases from V and 6 bases from J, with 14 bases between. CDR1 is SGHRS, CDR2 YFSETQ, per germline. The CDR3 is 14 residues long.

This chain uses TRBV7-3 with TRBJ2-1, with D perhaps TRBD2 (6 bases). This CDR3 spans 13 amino acids. Germline CDR1 and CDR2: SGHTA and FQGTGA. V was trimmed by 2 bases and J by 9 bases, leaving 11 bases between them. Here the CDR3 reads CASSLGGTIEQFF. The CDR3 DNA is TGTGCCAGCAGCTTAGGGGGGACGATTGAGCAGTTCTTC. The full variable domain, in which reference TRBV7-3 and TRBJ2-1 provide the parts outside the CDR3, is GAGVSQTPSNKVTEKGKYVELRCDPISGHTALYWYRQSLGQGPEFLIYFQGTGAADDSGLPNDRFFAVRPEGSVSTLKIQRTERGDSAVYLCASSLGGTIEQFFGPGTRLTVL.

The chain employs TRBV19 and TRBJ1-2; possible D gene TRBD1, 5 bases. V lost 2 bases to trimming and J lost 5 bases, with 9 bases between them. The CDR3 has 13 residues. Germline-derived CDR1 and CDR2 are LNHDA and SQIVND (reference sequence). DNA for the CDR3: TGTGCCAGTAGTATAAGTGCAGGGTATGGCTACACCTTC. This gives the protein CASSISAGYGYTF.

This clone occurred a few times. The chain couples TRBV5-4 to TRBJ2-1; 13 nucleotides match TRBD2. This CDR3 has 17 residues. The V gene end was trimmed by 3 bases and the J gene end by 6 bases; junction bases not matched to a gene: 9. CDR1 is SGHNT and CDR2 is YYREEE in the germline V gene (reference sequence). The CDR3 coding sequence is TGTGCCAGCAGCTCATGGACTAGCGGGAGTGATGGCAATGAGCAGTTCTTC. It translates to CASSSWTSGSDGNEQFF.

This chain uses TRBV5-1 with TRBJ1-3, with D possibly TRBD1 on 5 matching bases. Germline CDR1 is SGHRS and CDR2 is YFSETQ. This CDR3 region has 16 residues. The V and J ends lost 0 bases and 1 base respectively, with 11 bases between them. DNA for the CDR3: TGCGCCAGCAGCTTGGGGGGGACTCCTTCTGGAAACACCATATATTTT. This translates into CASSLGGTPSGNTIYF.

J is TRBJ2-1 and V is TRBV29-1; D gene uncertain. Deletions cut 5 bases from V and 0 bases from J, with 2 bases between. From germline, CDR1 is SQVTM and CDR2 ANQGSEA. The length of the CDR3 is 11 residues. CDR3 coding DNA: TGCAGCGTTCTCTCCTACAATGAGCAGTTCTTC. Encoded protein: CSVLSYNEQFF.

There are a few counts of this clone. The chain carries TRBV5-6 and TRBJ2-7, with a possible D match to TRBD2 (5 bases). This CDR3 contains 14 residues. From germline, CDR1 is SGHDT and CDR2 YYEEEE. V was pared by 0 bases and J by 6 bases, with 13 bases between. CDR3 sequence: CASSLGPGKGEQYF. The CDR3 DNA follows: TGTGCCAGCAGCTTGGGCCCGGGGAAGGGCGAGCAGTACTTC. Drawing the rest from reference TRBV5-6 and TRBJ2-7, the complete variable domain is DAGVTQSPTHLIKTRGQQVTLRCSPKSGHDTVSWYQQALGQGPQFIFQYYEEEERQRGNFPDRFSGHQFPNYSSELNVNALLLGDSALYLCASSLGPGKGEQYFGPGTRLTVT.

The chain is built from TRBV14 and TRBJ1-1, with a tentative D call TRBD1 (6 bases). Germline loops: CDR1 SGHDN, CDR2 FVKESK. The V end lost 0 bases, the J end lost 1 base, and 12 bases lay between the germline ends. The CDR3 is made up of 16 amino acids. The CDR3 DNA sequence: TGTGCCAGCAGCCAAGATAGTGCGACAGGGAACACTGAAGCTTTCTTT. It specifies CASSQDSATGNTEAFF.

The CDR3 protein is CASSAGTSGRQETQYF. CDR3 coding DNA: TGCGCCAGCAGTGCCGGGACTAGCGGGAGGCAAGAGACCCAGTACTTC. The rearrangement links TRBV10-1 to TRBJ2-5; 15 bases map to TRBD2. From germline, CDR1 is WNHNN and CDR2 SYGVQD (reference sequence). The CDR3 is made up of 16 amino acids. V shed 4 bases, J shed 2 bases, and the junction held 2 bases outside the gene matches.